The entry below describes one T cell receptor beta chain. CDR3 length: 15 residues. Germline V gives CDR1 SGHDT, CDR2 YYEEEE. Trimming removed 1 base from V and 7 bases from J; junction bases left unmatched: 5. This specimen comes from a study of blood T cell repertoires in COVID-19. Background on the study: T cells, B-cell-depleted T cells, or PBMCs provided the cDNA or gDNA that served as material.

Generated by immunoSEQ multiplex PCR, the TCRdb table keeps only in-frame clones and is missing some. The sample contains some 320,000 clones, approximately 91% of which appear only once. This clonotype was obtained from a man aged 60 to 69 who had recovered from COVID-19. Sequenced material: PBMCs or T cells enriched from blood (not recorded which). The J gene is TRBJ2-1, the V gene TRBV5-6, with 10 bases that match TRBD1. The CDR3 here is CASSLRQGARNEQFF. DNA for the CDR3: TGTGCCAGCAGCTTGAGACAGGGGGCTCGAAATGAGCAGTTCTTC.